This T cell receptor beta chain is from a study of blood T cell repertoires in COVID-19. Study-wide context: The United States, Italy and Spain were the sources of the acute and convalescent COVID-19 samples. PBMCs, B-cell-depleted T cells, or T cells provided the cDNA or gDNA that made up the material.

Authors' data handling: Quantification of nucleated cells was approximated via reference gene primer amplification. The table came from immunoSEQ multiplex PCR; TCRdb's copy has only in-frame clones and leaves some out. V, J and clone size derive from that table, while D and trimming were established from the DNA sequence. Among 55,000 to 90,000 clones, 91% were seen once, and the ten largest hold around 13%. The CDR3 is 14 residues long. Germline lookup yields CDR1 SGHTA and CDR2 FQGNSA. The germline V and J ends were trimmed by 4 bases and 6 bases, with 10 bases remaining between them. The chain carries TRBV7-2 and TRBJ1-6; D is perhaps TRBD1 (5 bases). Sequencing used peripheral blood. The sequence was collected from a human donor with active COVID-19. The donor label of this sample is uncertain. The CDR3 DNA is TGTGCCAGCAGCTCGACAGCGATTAATTCACCCCTCCACTTT. Translation: CASSSTAINSPLHF.